This TCR beta chain stems from a study of somatic mutations in cytotoxic T cells in rheumatoid arthritis. Findings and caveats of the study: Exceedance of 20% of CD8+ cells by the largest CD8+ clone occurred in 8 of 65 patients. Adjustment for multiple comparisons was not applied to the slight TRBV07 underrepresentation observed in rheumatoid arthritis patients. Statistically, CD8+ T-cell clonality was not significantly distinct between individuals with rheumatoid arthritis and age-matched healthy controls.

Healthy control participants comprised blood donors of median age around 60 years (range about 21-75), of whom 55% were female. This clone appeared once. Its antigen is still unknown. The junction had 5 bases not matched to a gene; V was cut back by 4 bases and J by 3 bases. CDR1 is LGHNA and CDR2 is YNFKEQ in the germline V gene. The CDR3 loop spans 14 amino acids. Repertoires were generated with immunoSEQ multiplex PCR, while TCRdb's copy carries only in-frame clones and drops some. Altogether 10,000 or so clones are present, about four fifths being singletons, with the ten largest covering around 20%.

The clonotype originates from a woman in her forties or fifties in good health. The sequenced sample was CD8+ T cells sorted from blood. The chain is built from TRBV4-2 and TRBJ2-7; TRBD2 matches 8 bases. Written as DNA, the CDR3 is TGTGCCAGCAGCCCCGGGGGGGAGGGCTACGAGCAGTACTTC. Its translation: CASSPGGEGYEQYF.